A single sample gave rise to the 4 T cell receptor beta chains below, sequenced in a study of cytomegalovirus exposure and HLA in healthy donors (TCRdb year 2017). To prepare the library, the immunoSEQ multiplex PCR assay was applied. For the multiplex PCR, a mixture combining 60 forward primers for TCR Vbeta segments and 13 reverse primers for TCR Jbeta segments was used. Imported from immuneACCESS, the table was reduced by TCRdb to in-frame sequences with V and J called. These copies leave out some clones; in studies compared against another copy, an unresolved V gene accounts for under half, and the cause of the remainder is not known. This sample is represented by some 200,000 clones; around four fifths of them were singletons. The top ten hold more than 0.5% of the sample. The sample comprised PBMCs. The source is a woman aged 35 to 49 in good health and CMV-seronegative.

The CDR3 DNA is TGTGCCTGGAGTGTGTCCCTTTTAGCCGTTGACTATGGCTACACCTTC. Amino acid sequence: CAWSVSLLAVDYGYTF. The chain uses TRBV30 and TRBJ1-2; no clear D gene. V lost 0 bases, J lost 3 bases, and 17 bases lay in between. Germline CDR1 is GTSNPN and CDR2 is SVGIG (reference sequence). The length of the CDR3 is 16 residues.

The chain is built from TRBV25-1 and TRBJ2-2; 9 bases line up with TRBD1. This CDR3 contains 17 residues. J gave up 4 bases and V 4 bases, and 10 bases lay outside the gene matches. Germline CDR1 MGHDK, CDR2 SYGVNS. CDR3 residues: CASSANFGQGITGELFF. CDR3 DNA: TGTGCCAGCAGTGCAAACTTCGGACAGGGGATCACCGGGGAGCTGTTTTTT.

V is TRBV7-6 and J is TRBJ2-1; 9 nucleotides match TRBD1. With V trimmed by 5 bases and J by 1 base, 9 bases remained unmatched. The CDR3 runs to 17 residues. Per the germline V gene, CDR1 is SGHVS and CDR2 is FNYEAQ. The CDR3 loop reads CASSPSWGTGSYNEQFF. The CDR3 DNA sequence: TGTGCCAGCAGCCCGTCGTGGGGGACAGGGTCCTACAATGAGCAGTTCTTC.

The chain combines TRBV15 with TRBJ1-1, with D tentatively TRBD1 (6 bases). This CDR3 is built from 13 residues. V was trimmed by 5 bases and J by 3 bases, leaving 10 bases between them. Looked up from germline, CDR1 is LNHNV and CDR2 is YYDKDF (reference sequence). Here the CDR3 DNA reads TGTGCCACCAGCGGGGACAAAGACACTGAAGCTTTCTTT. Translating it yields CATSGDKDTEAFF.